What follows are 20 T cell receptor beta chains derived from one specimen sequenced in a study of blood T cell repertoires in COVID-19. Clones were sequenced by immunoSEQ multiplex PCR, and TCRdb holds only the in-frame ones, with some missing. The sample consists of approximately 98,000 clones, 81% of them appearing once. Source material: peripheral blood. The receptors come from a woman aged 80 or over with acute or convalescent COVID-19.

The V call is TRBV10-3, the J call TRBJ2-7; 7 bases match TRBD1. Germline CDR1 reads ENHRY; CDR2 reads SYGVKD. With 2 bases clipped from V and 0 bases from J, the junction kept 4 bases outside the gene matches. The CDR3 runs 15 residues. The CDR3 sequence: CAISEGTANSYEQYV. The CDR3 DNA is TGTGCCATCAGTGAGGGGACAGCCAACTCCTACGAGCAGTACGTC.

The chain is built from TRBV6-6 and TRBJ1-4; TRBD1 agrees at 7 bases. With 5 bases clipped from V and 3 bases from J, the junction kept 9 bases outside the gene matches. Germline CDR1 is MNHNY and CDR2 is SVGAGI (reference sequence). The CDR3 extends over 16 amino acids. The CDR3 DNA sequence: TGTGCCAGCAGTCAAGATCTGGACAGGTCTAATGAAAAACTGTTTTTT. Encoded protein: CASSQDLDRSNEKLFF.

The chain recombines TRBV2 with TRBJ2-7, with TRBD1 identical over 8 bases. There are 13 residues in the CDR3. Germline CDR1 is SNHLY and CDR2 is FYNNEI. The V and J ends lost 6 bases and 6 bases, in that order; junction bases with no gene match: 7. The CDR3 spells CASSDRGFGEQYF. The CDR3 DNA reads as TGTGCCAGCAGCGACAGGGGTTTTGGCGAGCAGTACTTC.

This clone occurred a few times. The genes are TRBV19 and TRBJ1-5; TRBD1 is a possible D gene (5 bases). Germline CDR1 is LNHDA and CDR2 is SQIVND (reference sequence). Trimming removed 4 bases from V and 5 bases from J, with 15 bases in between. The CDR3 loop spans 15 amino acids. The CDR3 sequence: CASSTGPRGDQPQHF. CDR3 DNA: TGTGCCAGTAGTACCGGGCCTCGGGGGGATCAGCCCCAGCATTTT.

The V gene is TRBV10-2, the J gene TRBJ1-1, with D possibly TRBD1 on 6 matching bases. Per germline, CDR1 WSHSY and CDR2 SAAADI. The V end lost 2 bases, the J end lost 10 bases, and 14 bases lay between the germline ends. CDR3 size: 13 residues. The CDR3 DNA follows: TGCGCCAGCAGTGAGCCCACAGGGAGGGGAGCTTTCTTT. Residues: CASSEPTGRGAFF.

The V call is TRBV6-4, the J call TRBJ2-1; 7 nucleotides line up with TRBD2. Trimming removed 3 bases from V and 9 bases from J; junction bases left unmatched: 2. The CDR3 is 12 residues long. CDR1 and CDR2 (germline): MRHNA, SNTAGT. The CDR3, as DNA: TGTGCCAGCAGTGATTCGGGGGGTGAGCAGTTCTTC. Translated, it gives CASSDSGGEQFF.

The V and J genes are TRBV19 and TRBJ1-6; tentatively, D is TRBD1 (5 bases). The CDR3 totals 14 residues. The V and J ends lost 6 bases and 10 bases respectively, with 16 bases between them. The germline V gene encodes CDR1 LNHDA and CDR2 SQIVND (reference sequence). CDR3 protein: CASSPGEPYSPLHF. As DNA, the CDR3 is TGTGCCAGTAGCCCGGGGGAACCGTACTCACCCCTCCACTTT.

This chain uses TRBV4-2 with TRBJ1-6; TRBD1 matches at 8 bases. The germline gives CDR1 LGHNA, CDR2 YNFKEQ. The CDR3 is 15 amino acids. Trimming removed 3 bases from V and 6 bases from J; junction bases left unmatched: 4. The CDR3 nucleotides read TGTGCCAGCAGCCAGGGACAGGCAGGTAATTCACCCCTCCACTTT. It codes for CASSQGQAGNSPLHF.

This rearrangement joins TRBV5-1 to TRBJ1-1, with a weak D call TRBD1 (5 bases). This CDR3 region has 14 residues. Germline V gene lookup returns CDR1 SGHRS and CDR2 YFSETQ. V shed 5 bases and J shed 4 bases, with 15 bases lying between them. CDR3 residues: CASSPGGAGTEAFF. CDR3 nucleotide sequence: TGCGCCAGCAGTCCCGGAGGGGCGGGCACTGAAGCTTTCTTT.

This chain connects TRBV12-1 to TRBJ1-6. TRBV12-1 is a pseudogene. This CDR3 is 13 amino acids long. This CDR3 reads CPNLQRYNSPLHF. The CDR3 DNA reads TGTCCCAATTTACAGCGGTATAATTCACCCCTCCACTTT.

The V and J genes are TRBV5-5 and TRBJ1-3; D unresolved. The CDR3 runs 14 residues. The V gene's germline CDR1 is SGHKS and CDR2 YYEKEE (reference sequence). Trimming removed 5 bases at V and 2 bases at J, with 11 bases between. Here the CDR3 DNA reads TGTGCCAGCAGTTACAGTGGCCCTGGAAACACCATATATTTT. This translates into CASSYSGPGNTIYF.

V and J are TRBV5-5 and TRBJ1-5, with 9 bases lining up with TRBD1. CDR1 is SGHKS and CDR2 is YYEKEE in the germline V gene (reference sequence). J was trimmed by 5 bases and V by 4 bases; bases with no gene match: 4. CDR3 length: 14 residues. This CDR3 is CASSPDRGDQPQHF. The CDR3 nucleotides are TGTGCCAGCAGCCCGGACAGGGGTGATCAGCCCCAGCATTTT.

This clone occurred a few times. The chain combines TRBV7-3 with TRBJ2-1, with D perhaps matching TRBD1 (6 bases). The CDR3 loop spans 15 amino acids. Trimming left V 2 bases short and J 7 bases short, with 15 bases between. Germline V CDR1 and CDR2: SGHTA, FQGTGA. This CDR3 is CASSLSGAQRNEQFF. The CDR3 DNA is TGTGCCAGCAGCTTATCAGGGGCTCAGCGGAATGAGCAGTTCTTC.

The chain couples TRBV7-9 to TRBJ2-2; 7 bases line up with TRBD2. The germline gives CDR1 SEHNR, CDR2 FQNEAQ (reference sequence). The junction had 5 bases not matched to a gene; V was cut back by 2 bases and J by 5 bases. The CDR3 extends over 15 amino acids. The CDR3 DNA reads TGTGCCAGCAGCTTAATGGCGGGGGATACCGGGGAGCTGTTTTTT. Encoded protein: CASSLMAGDTGELFF.

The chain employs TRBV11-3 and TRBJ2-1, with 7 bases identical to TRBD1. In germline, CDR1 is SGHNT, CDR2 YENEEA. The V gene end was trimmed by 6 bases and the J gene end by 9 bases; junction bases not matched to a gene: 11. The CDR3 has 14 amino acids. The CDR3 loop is CASSMDRGLGEQFF. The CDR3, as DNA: TGTGCCAGCAGTATGGATAGGGGGCTGGGTGAGCAGTTCTTC.

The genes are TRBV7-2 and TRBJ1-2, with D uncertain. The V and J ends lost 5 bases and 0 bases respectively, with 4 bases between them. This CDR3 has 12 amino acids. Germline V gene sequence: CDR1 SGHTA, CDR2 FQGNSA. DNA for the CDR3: TGTGCCAGCAGCCGAGCTAACTATGGCTACACCTTC. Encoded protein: CASSRANYGYTF.

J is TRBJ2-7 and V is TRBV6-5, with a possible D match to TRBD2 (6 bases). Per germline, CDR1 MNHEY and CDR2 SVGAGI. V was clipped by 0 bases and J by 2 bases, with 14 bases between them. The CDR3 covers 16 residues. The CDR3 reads CASSYSLGGAAYEQYF. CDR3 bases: TGTGCCAGCAGTTACTCACTCGGAGGGGCGGCCTACGAGCAGTACTTC.

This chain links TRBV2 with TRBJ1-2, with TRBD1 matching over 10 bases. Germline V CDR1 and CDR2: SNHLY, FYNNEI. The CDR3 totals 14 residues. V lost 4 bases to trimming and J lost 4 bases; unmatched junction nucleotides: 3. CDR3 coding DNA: TGTGCCAGCAGTGCGGGGACAGGGGCCTATGGCTACACCTTC. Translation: CASSAGTGAYGYTF.

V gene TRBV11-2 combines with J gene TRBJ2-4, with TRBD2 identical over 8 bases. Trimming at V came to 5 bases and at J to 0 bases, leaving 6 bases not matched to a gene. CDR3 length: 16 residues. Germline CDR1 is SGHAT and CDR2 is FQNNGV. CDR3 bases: TGTGCCAGCAGCGCCGGACTAGCAGCAGCCAAAAACATTCAGTACTTC. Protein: CASSAGLAAAKNIQYF.

The CDR3 region is CASSGNRGVGQAFF. The CDR3, as DNA: TGTGCCAGCAGCGGCAACAGGGGAGTCGGACAAGCTTTCTTT. This chain links TRBV7-9 with TRBJ1-1; 7 positions match TRBD1. Germline V CDR1 and CDR2: SEHNR, FQNEAQ (reference sequence). The CDR3 is 14 amino acids. The V segment lost 5 bases and the J segment 9 bases; nucleotides outside the gene matches: 12.